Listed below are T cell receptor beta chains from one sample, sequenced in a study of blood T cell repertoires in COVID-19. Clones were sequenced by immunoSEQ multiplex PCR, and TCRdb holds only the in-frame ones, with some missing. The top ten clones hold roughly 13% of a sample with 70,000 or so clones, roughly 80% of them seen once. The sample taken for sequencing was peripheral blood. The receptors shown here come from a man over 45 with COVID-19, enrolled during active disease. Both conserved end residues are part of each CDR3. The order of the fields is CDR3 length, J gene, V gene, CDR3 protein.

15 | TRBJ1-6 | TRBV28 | CASSGPGQGNSPLHF
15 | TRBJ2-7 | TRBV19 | CASSIGRGLIGFQYF
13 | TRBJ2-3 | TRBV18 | CASGTVSTDTQYF
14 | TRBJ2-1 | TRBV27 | CASSLRTGKRGQFF
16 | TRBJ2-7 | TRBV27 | CASSSMSGSPPYEQYF
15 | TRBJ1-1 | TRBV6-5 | CASSYSGQMNTEAFF
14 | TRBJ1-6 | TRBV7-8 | CASSRDRSNSPLHF
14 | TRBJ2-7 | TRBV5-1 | CASSLQGEFVEQYF
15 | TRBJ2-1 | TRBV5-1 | CASSLSSFSYNEQFF
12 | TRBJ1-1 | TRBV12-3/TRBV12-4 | CASSLPQKEAFF
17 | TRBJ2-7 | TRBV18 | CASSTRTSGNLLYEQYF
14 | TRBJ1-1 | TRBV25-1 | CASSDLGGNTEAFF
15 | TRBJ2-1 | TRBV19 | CASSMGGGSYNEQFF
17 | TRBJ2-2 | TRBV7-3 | CASSFAGLAENTGELFF
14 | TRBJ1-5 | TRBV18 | CASSLDSPNQPQHF
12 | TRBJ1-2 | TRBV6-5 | CASSLDKYGYTF
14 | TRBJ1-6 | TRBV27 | CASSFVADNSPLHF
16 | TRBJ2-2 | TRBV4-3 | CASSQASGLNTGELFF
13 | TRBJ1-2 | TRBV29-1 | CSVEVTENYGYTF
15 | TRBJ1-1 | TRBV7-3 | CASSLTLQPNTEAFF
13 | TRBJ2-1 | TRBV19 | CASSVMRGDEQFF
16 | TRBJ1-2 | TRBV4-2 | CASSQDETGTNYGYTF
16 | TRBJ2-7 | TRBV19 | CASRVNLGQGSYEQYF
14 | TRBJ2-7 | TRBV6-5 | CASSPPGFSYEQYF
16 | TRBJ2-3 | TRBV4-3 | CASSQTGNSGADTQYF
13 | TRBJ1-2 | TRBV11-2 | CASSTGQQYGYTF
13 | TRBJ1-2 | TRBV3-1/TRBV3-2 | CASSQAKSGGYTF
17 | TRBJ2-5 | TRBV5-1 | CASSRAGTRGTQETQYF
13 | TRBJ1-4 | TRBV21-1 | CASSTPPIAKLFF
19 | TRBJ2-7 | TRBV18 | CASSRVNLGSDFTGGEQYF
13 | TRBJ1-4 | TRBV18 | CASSRDSLGKLFF
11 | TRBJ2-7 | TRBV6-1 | CASSDTGKQYF
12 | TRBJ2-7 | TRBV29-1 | CSVSGGEYEQYF
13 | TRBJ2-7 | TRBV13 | CASSRDSAYEQYF
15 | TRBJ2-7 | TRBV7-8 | CASSLRRERSYEQYF
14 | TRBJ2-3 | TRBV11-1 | CASNPGVFTDTQYF
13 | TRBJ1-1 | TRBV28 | CASATGMNTEAFF
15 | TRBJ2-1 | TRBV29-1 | CSVEASGRAVNEQFF
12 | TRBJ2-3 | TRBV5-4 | CASSPSVDTQYF
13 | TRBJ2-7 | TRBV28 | CASKGQGAYEQYF
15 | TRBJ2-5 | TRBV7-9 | CASSPPSDIKETQYF
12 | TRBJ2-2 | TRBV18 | CASSPRVGELFF
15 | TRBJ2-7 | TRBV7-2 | CASSLAWGQGYEQYF
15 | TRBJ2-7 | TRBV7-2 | CASSSHPGHNYEQYF
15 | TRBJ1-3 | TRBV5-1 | CASSLTGSSGNTIYF